Shown below are 31 T cell receptor beta chains from a single sample sequenced in a study of Graves' ophthalmopathy and Graves' hyperthyroidism. Transcripts of RNA were the source for amplifying TCR beta CDR3 regions. First-round RT-PCR with HTBI primers preceded a second-round multiplex PCR. TCRdb re-called the multiplex PCR reads with MiXCR, one entry per CDR3 protein. The sample gives about 550,000 distinct CDR3 sequences, about two fifths of which show up once; roughly 4.5% is in the top ten. The sample was peripheral blood or thyroid tissue (not recorded which). The origin of the receptors is an adult man with Graves' hyperthyroidism.

The chain employs TRBV6-2 or TRBV6-3 and TRBJ1-1, with D hard to call. Germline V gene data show CDR1 as MNHEY and CDR2 as SVGEGT. The CDR3 totals 14 residues. With 0 bases removed from V and 4 bases from J, the gap between germline ends came to 9 bases. The DNA for the CDR3 is TGTGCCAGCAGTTACTCCGACGGAGGCACTGAAGCTTTCTTT. Its translation: CASSYSDGGTEAFF.

The V gene is TRBV7-3, the J gene TRBJ1-2; D is unclear. CDR3 size: 15 residues. Trimming took 5 bases from V and 0 from J, leaving 13 bases between them. CDR1 and CDR2 from the germline V gene are SGHTA and FQGTGA. CDR3 residues: CASSSTTVTNYGYTF. In DNA, the CDR3 is TGTGCCAGCAGCAGTACGACCGTAACTAACTATGGCTACACCTTC.

CDR3 sequence reads: CSVFGQGWTDSNYGYTF. The CDR3 nucleotides are TGCAGCGTTTTCGGACAGGGCTGGACAGACTCTAACTATGGCTACACCTTC. The chain couples TRBV29-1 to TRBJ1-2; 8 bases map to TRBD1. Germline assignment: CDR1 SQVTM and CDR2 ANQGSEA. There are 17 residues in the CDR3. The ends lost 5 bases at V and 0 bases at J; junction bases unmatched: 14.

This clonotype was observed a few times. The genes are TRBV4-1 and TRBJ1-1, with D hard to call. Germline V gene data show CDR1 as MGHRA and CDR2 as YSYEKL. This CDR3 contains 13 residues. The V end was cut by 1 base, the J end by 5 bases, with 8 bases between. The DNA for the CDR3 is TGCGCCAGCAGCCAAGCCCGGGGTACTGAAGCTTTCTTT. Amino acid sequence: CASSQARGTEAFF.

This chain links TRBV29-1 with TRBJ1-1; D is perhaps TRBD1 (5 bases). The CDR3 length is 15 residues. Germline-derived CDR1 and CDR2 are SQVTM and ANQGSEA. Trimming left V 1 base short and J 11 bases short, with 23 bases between. The CDR3 DNA reads as TGCAGCGTTGAAGGTGGACCAGACGGGGGGTCCTCGGCTTTCTTT. Translated, it gives CSVEGGPDGGSSAFF.

This clonotype came up many times. The chain carries TRBV25-1 and TRBJ2-2, with TRBD1 identical over 8 bases. This CDR3 comprises 15 residues. Germline values: CDR1 MGHDK, CDR2 SYGVNS. The V segment lost 1 base and the J segment 7 bases; nucleotides outside the gene matches: 5. CDR3 nucleotides: TGTGCCAGCAGTGAATGGACAGGGTCGGACGGGGAGCTGTTTTTT. Encoded protein: CASSEWTGSDGELFF.

This clonotype was observed once. The CDR3 is CSVEEGGRAKNIQYF. The DNA of the CDR3 is TGCAGCGTTGAAGAGGGGGGGAGAGCCAAAAACATTCAGTACTTC. The J gene is TRBJ2-4, the V gene TRBV29-1, with TRBD2 matching over 7 bases. The V gene's germline CDR1 is SQVTM and CDR2 ANQGSEA. With 0 bases clipped from V and 0 bases from J, the junction kept 2 bases outside the gene matches. The CDR3 is 15 amino acids.

This clonotype has a count of ten or more. The rearrangement joins TRBV25-1 to TRBJ2-2; D unclear. Germline V gene data show CDR1 as MGHDK and CDR2 as SYGVNS. This CDR3 region has 13 residues. The germline V and J ends were trimmed by 0 bases and 5 bases, with 4 bases remaining between them. This CDR3 reads CASSEYVTGELFF. CDR3 in DNA: TGTGCCAGCAGTGAATACGTGACCGGGGAGCTGTTTTTT.

About this clonotype itself: At one end, the junction sequence differs from germline, possibly due to a read error. The chain recombines TRBV29-1 with TRBJ2-1; 7 bases match TRBD2. This CDR3 spans 14 amino acids. Germline V lookup: CDR1 SQVTM, CDR2 ANQGSEA. This CDR3 is CSTEWGGFNNGQFF. In DNA form, the CDR3 reads TGCAGCACCGAGTGGGGAGGGTTCAACAATGGGCAGTTCTTC.

This chain joins TRBV20-1 and TRBJ2-3; D is uncertain. Trimming shortened V by 4 bases and J by 4 bases, and 12 bases separated the two germline ends. CDR3 length equals 13 residues. From germline, CDR1 is DFQATT and CDR2 SNEGSKA (reference sequence). The CDR3 bases are TGCAGTGCTATATCCCCTTCACCAGATACGCAGTATTTT. This encodes CSAISPSPDTQYF.

This clonotype came up many times. The chain uses TRBV7-3 and TRBJ1-4; a possible D gene is TRBD1 (6 bases). V gave up 0 bases and J gave up 3 bases, with 14 bases separating them. The CDR3 has 17 amino acids. Germline V gives CDR1 SGHTA, CDR2 FQGTGA. The DNA of the CDR3 is TGTGCCAGCAGCTTAACCGCGGTGGGGGCGTCTAATGAAAAACTGTTTTTT. This sequence encodes CASSLTAVGASNEKLFF.

This clonotype was counted at least ten times. This chain links TRBV19 with TRBJ2-6; the D is unclear. The CDR3 length is 19 residues. CDR1 is LNHDA, CDR2 SQIVND, per germline (reference sequence). V lost 3 bases, J lost 0 bases, and 18 bases lay in between. The CDR3 DNA sequence: TGTGCCAGTAGTATCCCACTCACGGTGCTAGGCTCTGGGGCCAACGTCCTGACTTTC. Translating gives CASSIPLTVLGSGANVLTF.

The genes are TRBV20-1 and TRBJ2-3, with D perhaps matching TRBD1 (5 bases). The germline V gene encodes CDR1 DFQATT and CDR2 SNEGSKA (reference sequence). V lost 4 bases and J 1 base, leaving 15 bases between the germline ends. CDR3 size: 15 residues. CDR3 nucleotides: TGCAGTGCTATAACGCAGGGCCTAGGCACAGATACGCAGTATTTT. Amino acid sequence: CSAITQGLGTDTQYF.

This clonotype was seen repeatedly, ten times or more. The chain links TRBV7-9 to TRBJ2-7; TRBD1 might be the D (6 bases). The CDR3 extends over 14 amino acids. From germline, CDR1 is SEHNR and CDR2 FQNEAQ (reference sequence). With 3 bases removed from V and 1 base from J, the gap between germline ends came to 10 bases. CDR3 sequence (DNA): TGTGCCAGCAGCTTCGGACAGAGTTCCTACGAGCAGTACTTC. It yields the protein CASSFGQSSYEQYF.

The chain links TRBV2 to TRBJ1-3; TRBD1 matches 7 bases. Germline V gives CDR1 SNHLY, CDR2 FYNNEI. This CDR3 has 15 residues. V dropped 8 bases and J dropped 0; count of bases not matched to a gene: 7. The CDR3 is CASQDGTASGNTIYF. CDR3 sequence (DNA): TGTGCCAGCCAGGACGGGACAGCCTCTGGAAACACCATATATTTT.

This clonotype was detected only a few times. CDR3 sequence (DNA): TGTGCCAGCAGCCTTTCGGATAGGGGTTATGGCTACACCTTC. This gives the protein CASSLSDRGYGYTF. This rearrangement joins TRBV2 to TRBJ1-2; D might be TRBD1 (5 bases). The CDR3 is made up of 14 amino acids. The germline CDR1 and CDR2 sequences are SNHLY and FYNNEI. Trimming took off 6 bases at V and 5 bases at J, with 16 bases between the two ends. Combining the CDR3 with reference TRBV2 and TRBJ1-2 gives the whole variable domain EPEVTQTPSHQVTQMGQEVILRCVPISNHLYFYWYRQILGQKVEFLVSFYNNEISEKSEIFDDQFSVERPDGSNFTLKIRSTKLEDSAMYFCASSLSDRGYGYTFGSGTRLTVV.

The chain combines TRBV20-1 with TRBJ2-7, with D possibly matching TRBD2 (7 bases). V gave up 0 bases and J gave up 5 bases, with 14 bases separating them. CDR3 length equals 14 residues. Germline loops: CDR1 DFQATT, CDR2 SNEGSKA (reference sequence). The CDR3 DNA follows: TGCAGTGCTAGAGATAGGGGGGGGGCCAACGAGCAGTACTTC. Translating it yields CSARDRGGANEQYF.

This clonotype was observed at least ten times. The CDR3 DNA sequence: TGTGCCAGCAGCCCCCTGGGAAGCGGGACATCGAACACCGGGGAGCTGTTTTTT. Translation: CASSPLGSGTSNTGELFF. This chain joins TRBV7-8 and TRBJ2-2; possible D gene TRBD2, 7 bases. The CDR3 sequence is 18 residues long. The V end was cut by 5 bases, the J end by 0 bases, with 19 bases between. Germline assignment: CDR1 SGHVS and CDR2 FQNEAQ.

The chain joins TRBV20-1 to TRBJ2-3; possible D gene TRBD2, 6 bases. With 5 bases removed from V and 1 base from J, the gap between germline ends came to 16 bases. The CDR3 totals 15 residues. Germline V gives CDR1 DFQATT, CDR2 SNEGSKA (reference sequence). CDR3 coding DNA: TGCAGTGCTCCGCGGCGGGGCCCCGGCACAGATACGCAGTATTTT. Translation: CSAPRRGPGTDTQYF.

This clonotype was seen more than once but under ten times. The gene calls are TRBV25-1 and TRBJ2-7, with TRBD1 matching 8 bases. The CDR3 runs to 13 residues. Looked up from germline, CDR1 is MGHDK and CDR2 is SYGVNS. V lost 5 bases and J lost 5; bases outside the gene matches: 5. The CDR3, as DNA: TGTGCCAGCAGTTCAGGGGGCCCGAACGAGCAGTACTTC. Residues: CASSSGGPNEQYF.

This clonotype was recorded many times. The CDR3 reads CSVAGTSGGLPSYEQYF. The CDR3 bases are TGCAGCGTTGCCGGGACTAGCGGGGGACTACCCTCCTACGAGCAGTACTTC. The chain carries TRBV29-1 and TRBJ2-7; 14 bases fit TRBD2. J was trimmed by 0 bases and V by 4 bases; bases with no gene match: 8. The CDR3 totals 17 residues. In germline, CDR1 is SQVTM, CDR2 ANQGSEA.

This clonotype was counted at least ten times. The chain links TRBV7-2 to TRBJ2-7; TRBD2 matches 9 bases. V shed 5 bases and J 2 bases; nucleotides not matched to a gene: 4. From germline, CDR1 is SGHTA and CDR2 FQGNSA. This CDR3 is 14 amino acids long. The CDR3 coding sequence is TGTGCCAGCAGCCCGCTAGCGGGGACCTACGAGCAGTACTTC. Encoded protein: CASSPLAGTYEQYF.

The rearrangement joins TRBV18 to TRBJ2-7, with TRBD1 matching over 8 bases. V shed 2 bases and J 1 base; nucleotides not matched to a gene: 7. There are 16 residues in the CDR3. The germline gives CDR1 KGHSH, CDR2 LQKENI. Here the CDR3 reads CASSPLRTGSSYEQYF. For the CDR3, the DNA is TGTGCCAGCTCACCATTAAGGACAGGGTCATCCTACGAGCAGTACTTC.

In its sample, this clonotype was seen many times. The gene calls are TRBV7-6 and TRBJ1-6, with 12 bases matching TRBD1. This CDR3 has 16 amino acids. Looked up from germline, CDR1 is SGHVS and CDR2 is FNYEAQ. The V segment lost 2 bases and the J segment 16 bases; nucleotides outside the gene matches: 12. The CDR3 DNA sequence: TGTGCCAGCAGCTTAAGATCCGCGGGACAGGGGGCTGTTCTCCACTTT. Translated: CASSLRSAGQGAVLHF. Complete variable domain (other parts from reference TRBV7-6 and TRBJ1-6): GAGVSQSPRYKVTKRGQDVALRCDPISGHVSLYWYRQALGQGPEFLTYFNYEAQQDKSGLPNDRFSAERPEGSISTLTIQRTEQRDSAMYRCASSLRSAGQGAVLHFGNGTRLTVT.

In its sample, this clonotype was seen many times. V and J are TRBV5-4 and TRBJ2-7; 9 bases map to TRBD1. CDR3 size: 14 residues. The germline V gene has CDR1 SGHNT and CDR2 YYREEE (reference sequence). The J segment lost 7 bases and the V segment lost 1 base, leaving 6 bases of the junction unmatched. This CDR3 is CASSLPQGAGEQYF. In DNA, the CDR3 is TGTGCCAGCAGCTTGCCACAGGGGGCCGGTGAGCAGTACTTC.

The V call is TRBV28, the J call TRBJ2-5; D is perhaps TRBD2 (5 bases). Trimming took off 2 bases at V and 5 bases at J, with 12 bases between the two ends. The CDR3 is made up of 14 amino acids. Germline assignment: CDR1 MDHEN and CDR2 SYDVKM. The CDR3 spells CASSLQNTGETQYF. CDR3 DNA sequence: TGTGCCAGCAGTTTACAGAACACGGGGGAGACCCAGTACTTC.

This clonotype was counted many times. This rearrangement joins TRBV29-1 to TRBJ2-7, with D unclear. The CDR3 covers 12 residues. The germline V gene encodes CDR1 SQVTM and CDR2 ANQGSEA. The V end lost 4 bases, the J end lost 2 bases, and 9 bases lay between the germline ends. CDR3 residues: CSVVPVTYEQYF. The CDR3, as DNA: TGCAGCGTTGTGCCGGTCACCTACGAGCAGTACTTC.

This chain connects TRBV7-9 to TRBJ2-7; 7 nucleotides match TRBD1. The CDR3 totals 18 residues. The V and J ends lost 1 base and 1 base, in that order; junction bases with no gene match: 13. CDR1 and CDR2 from the germline V gene are SEHNR and FQNEAQ (reference sequence). CDR3 sequence reads: CASSLGPGQRRPSYEQYF. In nucleotides, the CDR3 is TGTGCCAGCAGCTTAGGCCCGGGACAGAGGAGACCTTCCTACGAGCAGTACTTC. Drawing the rest from reference TRBV7-9 and TRBJ2-7, the complete variable domain is DTGVSQNPRHKITKRGQNVTFRCDPISEHNRLYWYRQTLGQGPEFLTYFQNEAQLEKSRLLSDRFSAERPKGSFSTLEIQRTEQGDSAMYLCASSLGPGQRRPSYEQYFGPGTRLTVT.

This clonotype was counted ten times or more. The chain joins TRBV5-1 to TRBJ1-6, with 7 bases lining up with TRBD1. Germline trimming cut 4 bases from V and 9 bases from J; bases unmatched to any gene: 10. Germline assignment: CDR1 SGHRS and CDR2 YFSETQ. The CDR3 has 15 amino acids. DNA of the CDR3: TGCGCCAGCAGCAGCGAGGGGGCCGAGGGTTCACCCCTCCACTTT. Protein: CASSSEGAEGSPLHF.

This clonotype was seen more than once but under ten times. The chain employs TRBV6-5 and TRBJ1-2, with D hard to call. The germline gives CDR1 MNHEY, CDR2 SVGAGI. The length of the CDR3 is 15 residues. V lost 7 bases and J lost 0, with 15 bases in between. The CDR3 DNA reads TGTGCCAGCACCGCCCATGGAGGAGCTAACTATGGCTACACCTTC. Translating gives CASTAHGGANYGYTF.

This clonotype was recorded many times. V gene TRBV5-4 combines with J gene TRBJ1-5, with D possibly being TRBD1 (6 bases). Germline-derived CDR1 and CDR2 are SGHNT and YYREEE (reference sequence). The CDR3 has 15 amino acids. Deletions cut 4 bases from V and 3 bases from J, with 14 bases between. DNA for the CDR3: TGTGCCAGCAGCCCAGGGGACGGACCCAATCAGCCCCAGCATTTT. It translates to CASSPGDGPNQPQHF.